These 30 T cell receptor beta chains were all obtained from the same sample, sequenced in a study of T cell changes during pregnancy in multiple sclerosis. Profiling relied on immunoSEQ multiplex PCR, and the TCRdb table lists in-frame clones only, not all of them. The table includes tens of thousands of clones, approximately 90% detected once. Sequences were derived from CD4+ T cells from peripheral blood mononuclear cells, sampled before pregnancy. The receptor set was obtained from a female donor with multiple sclerosis, enrolled in a pregnancy study.

The chain employs TRBV7-2 and TRBJ1-3; weak D call: TRBD1 (6 bases). The CDR3 loop spans 16 amino acids. The V gene's germline CDR1 is SGHTA and CDR2 FQGNSA. V was cut by 5 bases and J by 0 bases, with 14 bases left in between. The CDR3 nucleotides read TGTGCCAGCAGCAGGGGGTTGGTGGACTCTGGAAACACCATATATTTT. Its translation: CASSRGLVDSGNTIYF.

The CDR3: CASSIEGPGVHTF. The CDR3 nucleotides read TGTGCCAGTAGTATAGAGGGACCGGGAGTCCACACCTTC. The genes are TRBV19 and TRBJ1-2; D possibly corresponds to TRBD1 (5 bases). From germline, CDR1 is LNHDA and CDR2 SQIVND (reference sequence). Deletions cut 0 bases from V and 12 bases from J, with 14 bases between. This CDR3 is built from 13 residues. The variable domain in full, completed from reference TRBV19 and TRBJ1-2, reads DGGITQSPKYLFRKEGQNVTLSCEQNLNHDAMYWYRQDPGQGLRLIYYSQIVNDFQKGDIAEGYSVSREKKESFPLTVTSAQKNPTAFYLCASSIEGPGVHTFGSGTRLTVV.

The chain joins TRBV7-3 to TRBJ1-4, with unresolved D. Looked up from germline, CDR1 is SGHTA and CDR2 is FQGTGA. V dropped 5 bases and J dropped 0 bases, with 16 bases sitting between them. This CDR3 region has 17 residues. The CDR3 DNA reads as TGTGCCAGCAGCATCCTCAGGTTTCAGTCAACTAATGAAAAACTGTTTTTT. Translation gives CASSILRFQSTNEKLFF.

The chain is built from TRBV28 and TRBJ2-3; no definite D call. Looked up from germline, CDR1 is MDHEN and CDR2 is SYDVKM. The CDR3 is 14 residues long. The V and J ends lost 3 bases and 6 bases respectively, with 13 bases between them. The CDR3 is CASSFGPLLDTQYF. CDR3 coding DNA: TGTGCCAGCAGTTTTGGGCCTTTGCTGGATACGCAGTATTTT.

The chain links TRBV18 to TRBJ2-1, with D perhaps TRBD1 (5 bases). CDR1 and CDR2 from the germline V gene are KGHSH and LQKENI. This CDR3 region has 13 residues. Trimming cost V 3 bases and J 3 bases, with 6 bases left between them. In DNA, the CDR3 is TGTGCCAGCTCACCCAGGGACTACAATGAGCAGTTCTTC. This codes for CASSPRDYNEQFF. The full variable domain, in which reference TRBV18 and TRBJ2-1 provide the parts outside the CDR3, is NAGVMQNPRHLVRRRGQEARLRCSPMKGHSHVYWYRQLPEEGLKFMVYLQKENIIDESGMPKERFSAEFPKEGPSILRIQQVVRGDSAAYFCASSPRDYNEQFFGPGTRLTVL.

This clone was recorded a few times. The chain links TRBV10-2 to TRBJ1-5, with 9 bases identical to TRBD1. The J segment lost 5 bases and the V segment lost 7 bases, leaving 6 bases of the junction unmatched. The CDR3 length is 14 residues. Germline assignment: CDR1 WSHSY and CDR2 SAAADI. CDR3 nucleotide sequence: TGCGCCAGCACGGGTGGGACAGGGTATCAGCCCCAGCATTTT. Its protein is CASTGGTGYQPQHF.

The chain combines TRBV5-1 with TRBJ1-1; TRBD1 aligns across 7 bases. The germline V gene has CDR1 SGHRS and CDR2 YFSETQ. This CDR3 spans 16 amino acids. J gave up 0 bases and V 1 base, and 6 bases lay outside the gene matches. The CDR3: CASSLIGQAMNTEAFF. The CDR3 nucleotides are TGCGCCAGCAGCTTGATCGGACAGGCTATGAACACTGAAGCTTTCTTT.

The genes are TRBV5-1 and TRBJ1-1, with D possibly TRBD1 on 6 matching bases. The CDR3 is made up of 15 amino acids. Germline V lookup: CDR1 SGHRS, CDR2 YFSETQ. Trimming took 2 bases from V and 4 from J, leaving 15 bases between them. This CDR3 reads CASSLQGGSGTEAFF. The CDR3 DNA follows: TGCGCCAGCAGCTTACAGGGCGGATCGGGCACTGAAGCTTTCTTT.

The chain joins TRBV25-1 to TRBJ2-1; D is uncertain. The V end was cut by 4 bases, the J end by 15 bases, with 13 bases between. This CDR3 is 11 amino acids long. Germline V CDR1 and CDR2: MGHDK, SYGVNS. The CDR3 sequence: CASSVSRRTFF. The CDR3 DNA is TGTGCCAGCAGTGTTTCCCGGAGAACGTTCTTC.

This sequence joins TRBV7-9 and TRBJ1-1, with TRBD1 matching 7 bases. Germline trimming cut 5 bases from V and 1 base from J; bases unmatched to any gene: 7. Germline CDR1 and CDR2: SEHNR and FQNEAQ (reference sequence). This CDR3 is 15 amino acids long. In DNA form, the CDR3 reads TGTGCCAGCAGCCGAGGGACAGCCGGGAACACTGAAGCTTTCTTT. Encoded protein: CASSRGTAGNTEAFF. Drawing the rest from reference TRBV7-9 and TRBJ1-1, the complete variable domain is DTGVSQNPRHKITKRGQNVTFRCDPISEHNRLYWYRQTLGQGPEFLTYFQNEAQLEKSRLLSDRFSAERPKGSFSTLEIQRTEQGDSAMYLCASSRGTAGNTEAFFGQGTRLTVV.

This clone was seen more than once but under ten times. V is TRBV7-2 and J is TRBJ2-1; the D gene is possibly TRBD2 (5 bases). The length of the CDR3 is 17 residues. Germline V lookup: CDR1 SGHTA, CDR2 FQGNSA. V was cut by 6 bases and J by 4 bases, with 22 bases left in between. CDR3 sequence reads: CASRGLLDPLHYNEQFF. DNA for the CDR3: TGTGCCAGCAGGGGCCTACTAGACCCTTTACATTACAATGAGCAGTTCTTC.

The chain carries TRBV28 and TRBJ1-2; D remains ambiguous. The V and J ends lost 7 bases and 6 bases respectively, with 27 bases between them. The germline gives CDR1 MDHEN, CDR2 SYDVKM. This CDR3 has 17 residues. CDR3: CASTSRFRGYSGNGYTF. The DNA of the CDR3 is TGTGCCAGCACTTCTCGTTTTCGGGGATATTCGGGGAATGGCTACACCTTC.

The chain links TRBV5-8 to TRBJ1-1; the D is unclear. The CDR3 is 16 amino acids. Trimming stripped 4 bases from V and 0 bases from J, with 16 bases between. Germline V gene lookup returns CDR1 SGHTS and CDR2 YDEGEE. This CDR3 reads CASSPRQVLLNTEAFF. CDR3 nucleotides: TGTGCCAGCAGCCCCAGACAAGTACTCCTGAACACTGAAGCTTTCTTT.

The gene calls are TRBV11-3 and TRBJ2-1; D possibly corresponds to TRBD2 (7 bases). Trimming removed 6 bases from V and 2 bases from J, with 20 bases in between. This CDR3 spans 17 amino acids. Germline lookup yields CDR1 SGHNT and CDR2 YENEEA. CDR3 residues: CASRLKGGEFAYNEQFF. The DNA for the CDR3 is TGTGCCAGCAGGCTAAAGGGGGGGGAGTTCGCCTACAATGAGCAGTTCTTC. The entire variable domain, with the rest obtained from reference TRBV11-3 and TRBJ2-1, is as follows: EAGVVQSPRYKIIEKKQPVAFWCNPISGHNTLYWYLQNLGQGPELLIRYENEEAVDDSQLPKDRFSAERLKGVDSTLKIQPAELGDSAVYLCASRLKGGEFAYNEQFFGPGTRLTVL.

The chain links TRBV29-1 to TRBJ2-5; TRBD2 aligns across 13 bases. The CDR3 totals 13 residues. V lost 6 bases to trimming and J lost 5 bases; unmatched junction nucleotides: 3. Per germline, CDR1 SQVTM and CDR2 ANQGSEA. In DNA, the CDR3 is TGCAGCGTAGGGACTAGCGGGACTGAGACCCAGTACTTC. This sequence encodes CSVGTSGTETQYF.

This chain connects TRBV6-5 to TRBJ2-4; tentative D call: TRBD2 (5 bases). The CDR3 sequence is 11 residues long. CDR1 is MNHEY, CDR2 SVGAGI, per germline. V lost 5 bases and J lost 12, with 11 bases in between. In DNA form, the CDR3 reads TGTGCCAGCAGTACCGGGAAAACTCAGTACTTC. This encodes CASSTGKTQYF.

The V call is TRBV6-1, the J call TRBJ2-2, with TRBD2 matching over 7 bases. CDR1 is MNHNS, CDR2 SASEGT, per germline. Germline trimming cut 8 bases from V and 6 bases from J; bases unmatched to any gene: 9. CDR3 length equals 14 residues. The chain's CDR3 is CASYNGRAAGELFF. For the CDR3, the DNA is TGTGCCAGCTATAATGGGAGGGCCGCCGGGGAGCTGTTTTTT.

This rearrangement joins TRBV28 to TRBJ2-7; the D gene is possibly TRBD2 (6 bases). Trimming shortened V by 1 base and J by 10 bases, and 17 bases separated the two germline ends. This CDR3 contains 14 residues. Looked up from germline, CDR1 is MDHEN and CDR2 is SYDVKM. The CDR3 loop is CASSLSGDSGLQYF. The DNA of the CDR3 is TGTGCCAGCAGTTTATCGGGGGACTCGGGGCTTCAGTACTTC.

V gene TRBV6-1 combines with J gene TRBJ2-7; 9 positions agree with TRBD2. Germline CDR1 is MNHNS and CDR2 is SASEGT. This CDR3 comprises 12 residues. Unmatched junction bases numbered 6, after V lost 6 bases and J lost 9 bases. CDR3 sequence: CASRRLAALQYF. For the CDR3, the DNA is TGTGCCAGCAGACGACTAGCGGCTCTGCAGTACTTC.

The chain has TRBV5-1 and TRBJ2-2; 12 bases match TRBD2. The CDR3 sequence is 16 residues long. Germline loops: CDR1 SGHRS, CDR2 YFSETQ. V dropped 2 bases and J dropped 1; count of bases not matched to a gene: 0. This chain's CDR3 is CASSLLAGGNTGELFF. The CDR3 DNA sequence: TGCGCCAGCAGCTTACTAGCGGGGGGGAACACCGGGGAGCTGTTTTTT.

This clone was seen just once. The chain employs TRBV29-1 and TRBJ1-1; TRBD1 agrees at 7 bases. There are 13 residues in the CDR3. V gave up 4 bases and J gave up 3 bases; unmatched junction bases: 5. Germline loops: CDR1 SQVTM, CDR2 ANQGSEA. The CDR3 nucleotides are TGCAGCGTTGCGGGACAGTATTACACTGAAGCTTTCTTT. This encodes CSVAGQYYTEAFF. The full variable domain, with the rest looked up from reference TRBV29-1 and TRBJ1-1, is SAVISQKPSRDICQRGTSLTIQCQVDSQVTMMFWYRQQPGQSLTLIATANQGSEATYESGFVIDKFPISRPNLTFSTLTVSNMSPEDSSIYLCSVAGQYYTEAFFGQGTRLTVV.

The chain links TRBV10-3 to TRBJ2-7; tentatively, D is TRBD2 (5 bases). The CDR3 is made up of 16 amino acids. Trimming left V 4 bases short and J 0 bases short, with 16 bases between. Looked up from germline, CDR1 is ENHRY and CDR2 is SYGVKD. The CDR3, as DNA: TGTGCCATCAGTGCACAGCTAAGCGGTTCCTCCTACGAGCAGTACTTC. Protein: CAISAQLSGSSYEQYF.

The chain is built from TRBV4-1 and TRBJ1-6, with D unclear. This CDR3 has 13 amino acids. Trimming took 0 bases from V and 10 from J, leaving 7 bases between them. Germline V CDR1 and CDR2: MGHRA, YSYEKL. CDR3 in amino acids: CASSQDLRSPLHF. DNA of the CDR3: TGCGCCAGCAGCCAAGATCTCCGGTCACCCCTCCACTTT.

The J gene is TRBJ1-2, the V gene TRBV4-2; 8 bases match TRBD1. The CDR3 runs 15 residues. V lost 0 bases, J lost 8 bases, and 8 bases stayed unmatched. The germline gives CDR1 LGHNA, CDR2 YNFKEQ. The CDR3 DNA reads as TGTGCCAGCAGCCAAGAGTGGGACAGGTCTGGCGGCTACACCTTC. Translation gives CASSQEWDRSGGYTF.

This rearrangement joins TRBV4-1 to TRBJ2-1, with a tentative D call TRBD2 (5 bases). Germline V gene sequence: CDR1 MGHRA, CDR2 YSYEKL. The ends were cut back, 2 bases at V and 4 bases at J, with 12 bases in the middle. The CDR3 totals 15 residues. The CDR3 loop is CASSQRRPGYNEQFF. DNA of the CDR3: TGCGCCAGCAGCCAACGGAGGCCTGGGTACAATGAGCAGTTCTTC.

This chain uses TRBV19 with TRBJ1-2; no definite D call. Per germline, CDR1 LNHDA and CDR2 SQIVND (reference sequence). Deletions cut 0 bases from V and 4 bases from J, with 6 bases between. The CDR3 length is 13 residues. As DNA, the CDR3 is TGTGCCAGTAGTATAGACAAGCTCTATGGCTACACCTTC. Translated, it gives CASSIDKLYGYTF. The full variable domain, in which reference TRBV19 and TRBJ1-2 provide the parts outside the CDR3, is DGGITQSPKYLFRKEGQNVTLSCEQNLNHDAMYWYRQDPGQGLRLIYYSQIVNDFQKGDIAEGYSVSREKKESFPLTVTSAQKNPTAFYLCASSIDKLYGYTFGSGTRLTVV.

V gene TRBV6-4 combines with J gene TRBJ1-6; no clear D. The V gene lost 4 bases and the J gene lost 9 bases, with 10 bases spanning the gap. CDR1 is MRHNA and CDR2 is SNTAGT in the germline V gene. The CDR3 loop spans 13 amino acids. The CDR3, as DNA: TGTGCCAGCAGTGTGCACAGCTCTTCACCCCTCCACTTT. It translates to CASSVHSSSPLHF.

The chain combines TRBV9 with TRBJ2-1; D is possibly TRBD2 (5 bases). The CDR3 runs 15 residues. Germline CDR1 and CDR2: SGDLS and YYNGEE. V dropped 2 bases and J dropped 0 bases, with 9 bases sitting between them. DNA of the CDR3: TGTGCCAGCAGCGTGATGGGAGTCTCCTACAATGAGCAGTTCTTC. Its protein is CASSVMGVSYNEQFF.

This clone was seen a single time. This chain links TRBV28 with TRBJ1-1; 7 bases are shared with TRBD1. The CDR3 covers 13 residues. V trimming: 10 bases; J trimming: 4 bases; junction bases outside the gene matches: 9. Per germline, CDR1 MDHEN and CDR2 SYDVKM. The CDR3 sequence is CATQTGEITEAFF. The DNA for the CDR3 is TGTGCCACCCAAACAGGGGAGATCACTGAAGCTTTCTTT. Variable domain in full (rest from reference TRBV28 and TRBJ1-1): DVKVTQSSRYLVKRTGEKVFLECVQDMDHENMFWYRQDPGLGLRLIYFSYDVKMKEKGDIPEGYSVSREKKERFSLILESASTNQTSMYLCATQTGEITEAFFGQGTRLTVV.

This rearrangement joins TRBV6-1 to TRBJ2-5, with TRBD2 identical over 12 bases. Trimming took 5 bases from V and 4 from J; bases not matched to a gene: 2. This CDR3 comprises 14 residues. Per the germline V gene, CDR1 is MNHNS and CDR2 is SASEGT. This chain's CDR3 is CASSPLAGGETQYF. The CDR3 DNA follows: TGTGCCAGCAGTCCACTAGCGGGGGGAGAGACCCAGTACTTC.